Presented here are 29 T cell receptor beta chains from one specimen sequenced in a study of T cell responses to AZD1222 COVID-19 vaccine (dated by TCRdb to the early 2020s). Interpreted using the paper, the time point label stands for: baseline before first vaccination. Library preparation was by the immunoSEQ multiplex PCR assay. Imported from immuneACCESS, the table was reduced by TCRdb to in-frame sequences with V and J called. These copies leave out some clones; in studies compared against another copy, an unresolved V gene accounts for under half, and the cause of the remainder is not known. The sample table contains around 94,000 clones; only one count was recorded for approximately 81% of them. The ten largest clones capture over 15% of the sample. The sample consisted of peripheral blood, taken on day 0 of AZD1222 vaccination. The receptors were sampled from an adult in good health.

The genes are TRBV5-5 and TRBJ1-1; the D gene is possibly TRBD1 (6 bases). Germline lookup yields CDR1 SGHKS and CDR2 YYEKEE (reference sequence). The CDR3 has 14 amino acids. Deletions cut 2 bases from V and 5 bases from J, with 13 bases between. The CDR3 loop is CASSLQGLGTEAFF. CDR3 nucleotide sequence: TGTGCCAGCAGCTTACAGGGCTTGGGGACTGAAGCTTTCTTT.

The chain joins TRBV13 to TRBJ1-2, with D possibly being TRBD1 (5 bases). V lost 5 bases to trimming and J lost 3 bases, with 16 bases between them. Germline CDR1 is PRHDT and CDR2 is FYEKMQ (reference sequence). The CDR3 consists of 15 residues. CDR3 residues: CASSLAGYADYGYTF. The CDR3 bases are TGTGCCAGCAGCCTAGCAGGGTATGCAGACTATGGCTACACCTTC.

V usage is TRBV18 and J usage is TRBJ1-1; D gene ambiguous. Trimming took off 5 bases at V and 5 bases at J, with 15 bases between the two ends. CDR3 length equals 14 residues. Germline V gene data show CDR1 as KGHSH and CDR2 as LQKENI. The CDR3 loop reads CASSRTEKGTEAFF. The CDR3 coding sequence is TGTGCCAGCTCAAGGACGGAGAAGGGAACTGAAGCTTTCTTT.

The genes are TRBV27 and TRBJ1-2; TRBD1 might be the D (5 bases). Germline CDR1 is MNHEY and CDR2 is SMNVEV (reference sequence). There are 17 residues in the CDR3. Trimming took 2 bases from V and 2 from J, leaving 18 bases between them. The CDR3 sequence is CASSLNAGQRANYGYTF. DNA of the CDR3: TGTGCCAGCAGTTTAAACGCAGGACAAAGGGCCAACTATGGCTACACCTTC.

The V call is TRBV19, the J call TRBJ2-3, with 8 bases fitting TRBD1. V gave up 3 bases and J gave up 4 bases; unmatched junction bases: 3. The length of the CDR3 is 14 residues. Germline V CDR1 and CDR2: LNHDA, SQIVND (reference sequence). CDR3 nucleotide sequence: TGTGCCAGTAGTATTCCAGGGGGCGCAGATACGCAGTATTTT. Residues: CASSIPGGADTQYF.

The table lists this clone with a count of one. The CDR3 nucleotides are TGTGCCAGCTCCCCGAGTTTTGGTCAGCCCCAGCATTTT. It translates to CASSPSFGQPQHF. The chain employs TRBV18 and TRBJ1-5; no clear D. Germline assignment: CDR1 KGHSH and CDR2 LQKENI. This CDR3 region has 13 residues. The V and J ends lost 6 bases and 6 bases respectively, with 12 bases between them.

This rearrangement joins TRBV11-2 to TRBJ2-3; D is unclear. There are 12 residues in the CDR3. Germline V CDR1 and CDR2: SGHAT, FQNNGV. The ends were cut back, 4 bases at V and 3 bases at J, with 5 bases in the middle. CDR3 DNA: TGTGCCAGCAGCTCGTCAACAGATACGCAGTATTTT. It specifies CASSSSTDTQYF.

V is TRBV19 and J is TRBJ1-3; D gene ambiguous. V shed 8 bases and J shed 4 bases, with 12 bases lying between them. Germline CDR1 is LNHDA and CDR2 is SQIVND (reference sequence). This CDR3 region has 13 residues. The CDR3 coding sequence is TGTGCCAGTGAGAGACGTGAAGGAAACACCATATATTTT. Protein product: CASERREGNTIYF.

The rearrangement links TRBV6-5 to TRBJ1-6; 7 bases line up with TRBD1. CDR1 and CDR2 (germline): MNHEY, SVGAGI. This CDR3 is 16 amino acids long. After removal of 0 bases from V and 7 bases from J, the junction contained 6 bases not matched to a gene. CDR3 bases: TGTGCCAGCAGTTACTCTCCGACAGGGATCAATTCACCCCTCCACTTT. It is translated as CASSYSPTGINSPLHF.

The chain carries TRBV7-2 and TRBJ2-3; D is possibly TRBD1 or TRBD2 (5 bases each). Germline V gives CDR1 SGHTA, CDR2 FQGNSA. The CDR3 runs 16 residues. V was trimmed by 1 base and J by 7 bases, leaving 18 bases between them. CDR3 loop: CASSLVGTPGRNTQYF. In DNA form, the CDR3 reads TGTGCCAGCAGCTTAGTCGGGACCCCAGGGCGAAATACGCAGTATTTT.

This clone has more than one count but fewer than ten. V usage is TRBV6-2 or TRBV6-3 and J usage is TRBJ2-1, with TRBD2 identical over 7 bases. Germline lookup yields CDR1 MNHEY and CDR2 SVGEGT. The ends lost 5 bases at V and 6 bases at J; junction bases unmatched: 13. The CDR3 length is 16 residues. The DNA of the CDR3 is TGTGCCAGCAGTCTCGGGGGGATTTACCCTTTCAATGAGCAGTTCTTC. Encoded protein: CASSLGGIYPFNEQFF.

The chain joins TRBV6-5 to TRBJ2-2; D unclear. Germline V gives CDR1 MNHEY, CDR2 SVGAGI. The V and J ends lost 5 bases and 7 bases respectively, with 11 bases between them. The CDR3 has 13 amino acids. In DNA, the CDR3 is TGTGCCAGCAGTCTAGGAGAGGACGGGGAGCTGTTTTTT. Translating it yields CASSLGEDGELFF.

The gene calls are TRBV4-2 and TRBJ1-6, with D tentatively TRBD1 (6 bases). Trimming took 0 bases from V and 9 from J, leaving 18 bases between them. CDR3 length: 17 residues. Germline values: CDR1 LGHNA, CDR2 YNFKEQ. CDR3 coding DNA: TGTGCCAGCAGCCAAGAATCCAGGGGTCTTACGAGTTCACCCCTCCACTTT. It translates to CASSQESRGLTSSPLHF.

This clone has just one count. The V gene is TRBV9, the J gene TRBJ1-2; unclear D gene. Trimming pared 4 bases from V and 8 bases from J, leaving 15 bases between. Germline CDR1 reads SGDLS; CDR2 reads YYNGEE. The CDR3 is made up of 13 amino acids. The CDR3 spells CASSPPSRPGYTF. The CDR3 DNA reads TGTGCCAGCAGCCCCCCCTCTCGTCCCGGCTACACCTTC.

This clone was observed a few times. The chain links TRBV28 to TRBJ1-5; unclear D gene. V shed 7 bases and J shed 1 base, with 11 bases lying between them. CDR3 length: 14 amino acids. Germline CDR1 is MDHEN and CDR2 is SYDVKM. The CDR3 loop reads CASKPAGSNQPQHF. CDR3 nucleotide sequence: TGTGCCAGCAAGCCGGCGGGAAGCAATCAGCCCCAGCATTTT.

The V and J genes are TRBV21-1 and TRBJ1-1; the D call in the table, TRBD1, was not verified against the DNA. TRBV21-1 is annotated as a pseudogene. The CDR3 totals 10 residues. In DNA form, the CDR3 reads TGTGCCAGCAACCACTCACAGGCTTTCTTT. Translating it yields CASNHSQAFF.

The CDR3 DNA reads as TGTGCCAGCAGTGCCCCCGGGGAGCTGTTTTTT. This translates into CASSAPGELFF. The V and J genes are TRBV6-7 and TRBJ2-2; D call uncertain. TRBV6-7 is known as an ORF, though its function is uncertain. The V end lost 5 bases, the J end lost 6 bases, and 4 bases lay between the germline ends. The CDR3 contains 11 residues.

V and J are TRBV7-2 and TRBJ1-3, with D uncertain. V shed 2 bases and J shed 9 bases, with 11 bases lying between them. Germline V gives CDR1 SGHTA, CDR2 FQGNSA. This CDR3 spans 13 amino acids. The DNA for the CDR3 is TGTGCCAGCAGCTTAAAATTGGTCGGCACCATATATTTT. It is translated as CASSLKLVGTIYF.

This chain links TRBV7-9 with TRBJ2-5; weak D call: TRBD1 (5 bases). This CDR3 region has 14 residues. Germline V gene lookup returns CDR1 SEHNR and CDR2 FQNEAQ (reference sequence). The V end was cut by 5 bases, the J end by 2 bases, with 12 bases between. CDR3 region: CASSRTSTQETQYF. The DNA of the CDR3 is TGTGCCAGCAGCAGGACATCTACTCAAGAGACCCAGTACTTC.

V and J are TRBV7-2 and TRBJ1-2; D is unclear. Germline V gives CDR1 SGHTA, CDR2 FQGNSA. This CDR3 is 12 amino acids long. V gave up 5 bases and J gave up 11 bases, with 15 bases separating them. The CDR3 coding sequence is TGTGCCAGCAGCCGAGGGCAGACGTTTTACACCTTC. Translated, it gives CASSRGQTFYTF.

The genes are TRBV4-2 and TRBJ2-3; 7 nucleotides match TRBD2. V shed 1 base and J 4 bases; nucleotides not matched to a gene: 5. The CDR3 is 15 amino acids. Germline CDR1 and CDR2: LGHNA and YNFKEQ. In nucleotides, the CDR3 is TGTGCCAGCAGCCAAGGCGCGGGAGCAGCAGATACGCAGTATTTT. This translates into CASSQGAGAADTQYF.

The CDR3 loop is CSVQLHYGYTF. CDR3 DNA: TGCAGCGTACAGTTGCACTATGGCTACACCTTC. The chain joins TRBV29-1 to TRBJ1-2; D is unresolved. CDR1 SQVTM and CDR2 ANQGSEA come from the germline V gene. The CDR3 covers 11 residues. V was cut by 6 bases and J by 3 bases, with 8 bases left in between.

Of note for this clone: Other DNA sequences within the sample encode an identical CDR3. V usage is TRBV9 and J usage is TRBJ1-4; D is possibly TRBD1 (6 bases). V was cut by 0 bases and J by 1 base, with 10 bases left in between. The CDR3 spans 16 residues. CDR1 is SGDLS and CDR2 is YYNGEE in the germline V gene. The CDR3 sequence: CASSVGGRGTNEKLFF. CDR3 DNA: TGTGCCAGCAGCGTAGGGGGGCGGGGAACTAATGAAAAACTGTTTTTT.

DNA for the CDR3: TGTGCCAGCAGCCCCCTCTGGGCTGGAAACACCATATATTTT. Residues: CASSPLWAGNTIYF. This rearrangement joins TRBV3-1 (or the pseudogene TRBV3-2) to TRBJ1-3; no definite D call. This CDR3 spans 14 amino acids. V lost 4 bases, J lost 2 bases, and 9 bases lay in between. CDR1 is LGHDT and CDR2 is YNNKEL in the germline V gene (reference sequence).

A few counts support this clone. The chain joins TRBV6-5 to TRBJ2-3, with D uncertain. Germline V lookup: CDR1 MNHEY, CDR2 SVGAGI. Trimming removed 5 bases at V and 10 bases at J, with 13 bases between. There are 12 residues in the CDR3. The CDR3 is CASSPLGLAQYF. The CDR3 bases are TGTGCCAGCAGTCCGTTGGGGTTGGCGCAGTATTTT.

The chain combines TRBV19 with TRBJ2-1; D unresolved. The CDR3 spans 12 residues. The germline V gene encodes CDR1 LNHDA and CDR2 SQIVND (reference sequence). The V end lost 4 bases, the J end lost 9 bases, and 10 bases lay between the germline ends. The DNA for the CDR3 is TGTGCCAGTAGTAGATATAGGAGTGAGCAGTTCTTC. Residues: CASSRYRSEQFF.

V and J are TRBV5-4 and TRBJ2-5; TRBD2 aligns across 8 bases. With V trimmed by 1 base and J by 4 bases, 6 bases remained unmatched. This CDR3 is built from 15 residues. Looked up from germline, CDR1 is SGHNT and CDR2 is YYREEE (reference sequence). The DNA of the CDR3 is TGTGCCAGCAGCTTGCCCGGGGGGGTGAGAGAGACCCAGTACTTC. Translated, it gives CASSLPGGVRETQYF.

V gene TRBV9 combines with J gene TRBJ1-5; 7 bases align to TRBD1. The germline gives CDR1 SGDLS, CDR2 YYNGEE. V lost 3 bases and J lost 3; bases outside the gene matches: 3. The CDR3 is 14 amino acids. CDR3 residues: CASSAGGINQPQHF. CDR3 nucleotides: TGTGCCAGCAGCGCAGGGGGGATCAATCAGCCCCAGCATTTT.

The chain uses TRBV28 and TRBJ2-3, with D perhaps TRBD1 or TRBD2 (5 bases each). The germline V gene encodes CDR1 MDHEN and CDR2 SYDVKM. Deletions cut 3 bases from V and 4 bases from J, with 20 bases between. The CDR3 runs 17 residues. The CDR3 spells CASSLAKGSLNADTQYF. In DNA form, the CDR3 reads TGTGCCAGCAGTTTGGCTAAGGGGAGTTTGAACGCAGATACGCAGTATTTT.